This TCR beta chain emerged from a study of cytomegalovirus exposure and HLA in healthy donors. The PCR had 60 Vbeta and 13 Jbeta primers. Profiled with immunoSEQ multiplex PCR; TCRdb holds only in-frame clones, not every one. Of tens of thousands of clones listed, under 80% were seen once; the top ten hold 14%. V gave up 1 base and J gave up 4 bases, with 14 bases separating them. The CDR3 contains 15 residues. Germline CDR1 is SGHTA and CDR2 is FQGTGA. At collection, donors were nominally healthy, but unrecorded immune exposures were probable. The sequencing sample was made of PBMCs. The rearrangement joins TRBV7-3 to TRBJ2-7; perhaps TRBD1 as D (6 bases). This sequence was found in a male donor in good health and CMV-seropositive. This chain's CDR3 is CASSLMGAEAYEQYF. For the CDR3, the DNA is TGTGCCAGCAGCTTAATGGGGGCGGAGGCTTACGAGCAGTACTTC.